This T cell receptor beta chain was sequenced in a study of somatic mutations in cytotoxic T cells in rheumatoid arthritis. The V segment lost 9 bases and the J segment 1 base; nucleotides outside the gene matches: 6. Per germline, CDR1 LNHDA and CDR2 SQIVND (reference sequence). The CDR3 totals 14 residues. Data came from immunoSEQ multiplex PCR; TCRdb stores just in-frame clones and leaves some out. This repertoire shows 10,000 or so clones, about 80% found once; its top ten account for 36%. This TCR derives from an adult with rheumatoid arthritis. The specimen sequenced was CD8+ T cells sorted from blood. V gene TRBV19 combines with J gene TRBJ2-1, with 7 bases lining up with TRBD1. CDR3 bases: TGTGCCAGGGGAGACAGGGAGTCCTACAATGAGCAGTTCTTC. It translates to CARGDRESYNEQFF.